This record concerns one T cell receptor beta chain sequence. This entry belongs to a study of blood T cell repertoires in COVID-19. Study overall: Nucleic acid was either cDNA or gDNA, and it came from T cells, B-cell-depleted T cells, or PBMCs.

CDR3 length equals 15 residues. The V and J ends lost 5 bases and 0 bases, in that order; junction bases with no gene match: 2. The germline V gene has CDR1 MNHNY and CDR2 SVGAGI (reference sequence). Per the original methods: Researchers report that nucleated cell counts were estimated from reference gene primer amplification. TCRdb keeps only in-frame clones here, not all; method: immunoSEQ multiplex PCR. V and J calls and clone size are those listed in that table; D and trimming were worked out from the DNA. Of approximately 96,000 clones listed, around 96% are singletons. This TCR was recovered from a human donor with active COVID-19. The donor label of this sample is uncertain. The chain has TRBV6-6 and TRBJ2-1; 9 nucleotides match TRBD1. Specimen: peripheral blood. The CDR3 here is CASSGQGSSYNEQFF. CDR3 DNA sequence: TGTGCCAGCAGTGGACAGGGGAGCTCCTACAATGAGCAGTTCTTC.